The sequence of this T cell receptor (beta chain) was determined in a study of T cell changes during pregnancy in multiple sclerosis. Profiled with immunoSEQ multiplex PCR; TCRdb holds only in-frame clones, not every one. The data show 50,000 to 65,000 clones, around 90% seen once. This clone was seen more than once but under ten times. The J segment lost 4 bases and the V segment lost 0 bases, leaving 3 bases of the junction unmatched. The V gene's germline CDR1 is MRHNA and CDR2 SNTAGT. The CDR3 loop spans 15 amino acids. The source material was peripheral blood, sampled in the first trimester of pregnancy. This receptor was taken from a female donor with multiple sclerosis, enrolled in a pregnancy study. The gene calls are TRBV6-4 and TRBJ2-3; 8 positions match TRBD1. The CDR3, as DNA: TGTGCCAGCAGTGACTCTGCAGGGGGCGCAGATACGCAGTATTTT. It translates to CASSDSAGGADTQYF.